The T cell receptor beta chain under discussion was sequenced for a study of shared clonotypes between healthy human individuals. Whole-study findings and limits: Among a few donors, approximately 5% of naive CD4 clonotypes were found in common. It was expected that sequencing depth would affect clonotype sharing among donors. Compared with memory subsets, naive subsets generally had larger estimated richness.

Germline assignment: CDR1 LNHNV and CDR2 YYDKDF (reference sequence). The CDR3 has 14 residues. V lost 5 bases to trimming and J lost 1 base; unmatched junction nucleotides: 2. In the case of this clone: Its antigen is still unknown.

The table came from immunoSEQ multiplex PCR; TCRdb's copy has only in-frame clones and leaves some out. The sample gives some 2 million clones, 85% to 95% of which show up once; under 0.15% is in the top ten. Sequencing was done on a sample of naive CD4+ T cells sorted from blood. Sample subset: CD45RA+ positively selected. The V gene is TRBV15, the J gene TRBJ1-5; 7 nucleotides line up with TRBD1. The TCR was taken from a man between 18 and 29 years old in good health. The CDR3 loop is CATSQQGSNQPQHF. CDR3 nucleotide sequence: TGTGCCACCAGCCAACAGGGGAGCAATCAGCCCCAGCATTTT.